The TCR beta chain described here comes from a study of T-cell reconstitution after alpha-beta-depleted transplantation in children. Findings and caveats of the study: Several hundred expanded graft clones reportedly gave rise to the alpha-beta T cells present about two months after transplant. Some patients showed high day-60 TCRbeta diversity, which derived from surviving recipient T cells and thymic progenitors. Newly made T cells mostly supplied T-cell counts and diversity one year after transplant.

The CDR3 contains 16 residues. The V end was cut by 3 bases, the J end by 3 bases, with 15 bases between. From germline, CDR1 is ENHRY and CDR2 SYGVKD. This clonotype was observed many times. Its specificity is not known. Preparation of the TCRbeta library involved a method that used unique molecular identifiers. A single record per CDR3 protein comes from TCRdb applying MiXCR to the PCR reads. Counted here are 550,000 to 600,000 distinct CDR3 sequences, under 25% occurring once; the ten biggest clones make up 12% to 15%. This rearrangement joins TRBV10-3 to TRBJ2-1; D is undetermined. This TCR was recovered from a boy under three years old who had a stem cell transplant for acute myeloid leukemia, so the T cells may come from the graft donor. Here the sequenced sample was PBMCs, mostly from graft donor cells, taken 360 days after TCRalphabeta/CD19-depleted stem cell transplant. The DNA for the CDR3 is TGTGCCATCAGTGATTTGGGTCGACGATTCTACAATGAGCAGTTCTTC. This codes for CAISDLGRRFYNEQFF.